The 29 T cell receptor beta chains reported below all come from one sample, sequenced in a study of T cells after yellow fever vaccination. TCRdb redid the calling of the 5' RACE reads with MiXCR, one entry per CDR3 protein. There are some 390,000 distinct CDR3 sequences in the sample; around 20% occur only once, and 18% lies in the top ten. Sequenced here: PBMCs, sampled before the yellow fever booster vaccination. Source of these receptors: a man aged 18 to 29 who received the YFV17D yellow fever vaccine.

J is TRBJ2-2 and V is TRBV12-3 or TRBV12-4, with D perhaps matching TRBD1 or TRBD2 (6 bases each). The CDR3 runs 17 residues. V was pared by 0 bases and J by 0 bases, with 11 bases between. CDR3 bases: TGTGCCAGCAGTTTAGCCGGGGGCGGGGCGAACACCGGGGAGCTGTTTTTT. Translation gives CASSLAGGGANTGELFF.

V gene TRBV6-1 combines with J gene TRBJ2-5; 8 bases are shared with TRBD2. With V trimmed by 6 bases and J by 2 bases, 8 bases remained unmatched. The CDR3 spans 15 residues. Germline CDR1 is MNHNS and CDR2 is SASEGT. The CDR3 here is CASRVVLADQETQYF. The CDR3, as DNA: TGTGCCAGCAGGGTTGTACTAGCGGATCAAGAGACCCAGTACTTC.

The rearrangement uses TRBV20-1 and TRBJ2-1; no definite D call. The germline V gene encodes CDR1 DFQATT and CDR2 SNEGSKA (reference sequence). The V end was cut by 6 bases, the J end by 0 bases, with 12 bases between. The CDR3 is 14 amino acids. The CDR3 is CSALTPASYNEQFF. Written as DNA, the CDR3 is TGCAGTGCCCTGACACCTGCCTCCTACAATGAGCAGTTCTTC.

This clonotype was found a few times. This chain connects TRBV11-2 to TRBJ2-5; no clear D. The CDR3 sequence is 18 residues long. Trimming pared 5 bases from V and 3 bases from J, leaving 25 bases between. The germline gives CDR1 SGHAT, CDR2 FQNNGV. Here the CDR3 reads CASSQKLVGRRWEETQYF. The CDR3 DNA reads TGTGCCAGCAGCCAAAAACTTGTGGGTCGACGTTGGGAAGAGACCCAGTACTTC.

The V and J genes are TRBV6-2 or TRBV6-3 and TRBJ1-1, with 7 bases lining up with TRBD1. Trimming removed 7 bases from V and 7 bases from J; junction bases left unmatched: 9. The CDR3 sequence is 13 residues long. Germline V gene sequence: CDR1 MNHEY, CDR2 SVGEGT. CDR3 nucleotides: TGTGCCAGCATCAACGCCGGGACAGATGAAGCTTTCTTT. This sequence encodes CASINAGTDEAFF.

This chain connects TRBV7-2 to TRBJ2-2; the D gene is possibly TRBD2 (7 bases). Germline V gives CDR1 SGHTA, CDR2 FQGNSA. The V and J ends lost 5 bases and 2 bases respectively, with 15 bases between them. The CDR3 length is 16 residues. The CDR3 DNA sequence: TGTGCCAGCAGCGTGGCGGGGGCTCAAAACACCGGGGAGCTGTTTTTT. It is translated as CASSVAGAQNTGELFF.

This clonotype was seen a few times. The J gene is TRBJ1-1, the V gene TRBV3-1; TRBD1 aligns across 9 bases. The CDR3 has 14 amino acids. V trimming: 3 bases; J trimming: 3 bases; junction bases outside the gene matches: 2. CDR1 LGHDT and CDR2 YNNKEL come from the germline V gene (reference sequence). The CDR3 sequence is CASSQGTGYTEAFF. The CDR3 nucleotides read TGTGCCAGCAGCCAGGGGACAGGGTACACTGAAGCTTTCTTT.

V gene TRBV19 combines with J gene TRBJ1-2, with no clear D. The CDR3 has 15 residues. The ends were cut back, 2 bases at V and 1 base at J, with 11 bases in the middle. Looked up from germline, CDR1 is LNHDA and CDR2 is SQIVND (reference sequence). The CDR3 here is CASSINPGHNYGYTF. CDR3 nucleotide sequence: TGTGCCAGTAGTATAAATCCGGGCCATAACTATGGCTACACCTTC. The variable domain in full, with the rest retrieved from reference TRBV19 and TRBJ1-2, is DGGITQSPKYLFRKEGQNVTLSCEQNLNHDAMYWYRQDPGQGLRLIYYSQIVNDFQKGDIAEGYSVSREKKESFPLTVTSAQKNPTAFYLCASSINPGHNYGYTFGSGTRLTVV.

Concerning this clonotype itself: One junction end disagrees with the germline gene, perhaps due to a read error. The J gene is TRBJ1-4, the V gene TRBV20-1; perhaps TRBD1 as D (5 bases). The CDR3 length is 15 residues. Per germline, CDR1 DFQATT and CDR2 SNEGSKA (reference sequence). The CDR3: CSARDPGESREKLFF. DNA for the CDR3: TGCAGTGCTAGAGACCCCGGTGAAAGCAGGGAAAAACTATTTTTT.

The chain couples TRBV6-2 or TRBV6-3 to TRBJ1-2, with 7 bases that match TRBD1. CDR3 length: 13 residues. Germline CDR1 MNHEY, CDR2 SVGEGT. The junction had 9 bases not matched to a gene; V was cut back by 10 bases and J by 4 bases. CDR3 protein: CATSDREIYGYTF. The CDR3 nucleotides read TGTGCCACCTCCGACAGGGAAATCTATGGCTACACCTTC.

This clonotype was observed a handful of times. V and J are TRBV2 and TRBJ1-2, with no clear D. In germline, CDR1 is SNHLY, CDR2 FYNNEI. The CDR3 has 14 amino acids. The V end was cut by 10 bases, the J end by 1 base, with 16 bases between. CDR3 in DNA: TGTGCCACCACTCGTTCCCAGCTTAACTATGGCTACACCTTC. Translated: CATTRSQLNYGYTF.

V gene TRBV7-3 combines with J gene TRBJ2-1; D possibly corresponds to TRBD2 (5 bases). Germline-derived CDR1 and CDR2 are SGHTA and FQGTGA. V lost 1 base and J lost 0, with 16 bases in between. The CDR3 is 18 amino acids. The CDR3 region is CASSLRGLGGGSYNEQFF. CDR3 in DNA: TGTGCCAGCAGCTTAAGAGGGCTGGGCGGAGGCTCCTACAATGAGCAGTTCTTC.

This clonotype has more than one count but fewer than ten. The chain is built from TRBV18 and TRBJ2-1; unclear D gene. From germline, CDR1 is KGHSH and CDR2 LQKENI. This CDR3 spans 14 amino acids. With 2 bases removed from V and 5 bases from J, the gap between germline ends came to 10 bases. Here the CDR3 reads CASSPISQNNEQFF. The CDR3 bases are TGTGCCAGCTCACCAATATCCCAGAACAATGAGCAGTTCTTC.

This clonotype has only a few counts. The J gene is TRBJ2-7, the V gene TRBV27; a weak D match, TRBD1 (5 bases). Germline V gene data show CDR1 as MNHEY and CDR2 as SMNVEV (reference sequence). The CDR3 consists of 13 residues. Trimming pared 8 bases from V and 2 bases from J, leaving 13 bases between. The CDR3 DNA reads TGTGCCAGCGGGCGACAGTTTACCTACGAGCAGTACTTC. Translating it yields CASGRQFTYEQYF.

The genes are TRBV4-3 and TRBJ1-1, with 7 bases matching TRBD1. CDR3 length equals 15 residues. CDR1 and CDR2 from the germline V gene are LGHNA and YSLEER. V lost 0 bases, J lost 7 bases, and 8 bases stayed unmatched. CDR3 residues: CASSQDRDRVFEAFF. CDR3 sequence (DNA): TGCGCCAGCAGCCAAGATAGAGACAGGGTCTTTGAAGCTTTCTTT.

This clonotype has a handful of counts. This sequence joins TRBV6-5 and TRBJ2-1; TRBD1 might be the D (6 bases). Germline CDR1 is MNHEY and CDR2 is SVGAGI. The CDR3 loop spans 14 amino acids. Trimming stripped 5 bases from V and 3 bases from J, with 11 bases between. The CDR3 nucleotides are TGTGCCAGCAGTATCCGGGACAACTACAATGAGCAGTTCTTC. Translation gives CASSIRDNYNEQFF.

This clonotype was detected only a few times. This rearrangement joins TRBV27 to TRBJ2-2; 10 bases map to TRBD2. CDR1 MNHEY and CDR2 SMNVEV come from the germline V gene (reference sequence). Trimming at V came to 9 bases and at J to 4 bases, leaving 11 bases not matched to a gene. This CDR3 has 16 amino acids. CDR3 sequence reads: CASRGTSAVRTGELFF. Written as DNA, the CDR3 is TGTGCCAGTCGCGGGACTAGCGCTGTCCGCACCGGGGAGCTGTTTTTT.

Only one count was recorded for this clonotype. The chain uses TRBV9 and TRBJ2-7; 9 bases agree with TRBD1. CDR3 size: 17 residues. The germline V gene has CDR1 SGDLS and CDR2 YYNGEE. The V segment lost 4 bases and the J segment 2 bases; nucleotides outside the gene matches: 13. The DNA for the CDR3 is TGTGCCAGCAGCCCCCGAAGAACCGGGACAGGGACCTACGAGCAGTACTTC. Protein sequence: CASSPRRTGTGTYEQYF.

This clonotype has ten or more counts. The chain couples TRBV29-1 to TRBJ1-2; 7 bases are a match to TRBD1. V was clipped by 1 base and J by 10 bases; unmatched bases: 6. The germline V gene has CDR1 SQVTM and CDR2 ANQGSEA. The CDR3 loop spans 12 amino acids. The CDR3 spells CSVEGPGGAYTF. CDR3 bases: TGCAGCGTTGAAGGGCCAGGGGGAGCCTACACCTTC.

In its sample, this clonotype was seen many times. CDR3 amino acids: CATSDSGRGYNEQFF. DNA of the CDR3: TGTGCCACCAGTGATTCCGGGAGAGGCTACAATGAGCAGTTCTTC. The chain is built from TRBV24-1 and TRBJ2-1; possibly TRBD2 for D (6 bases). The CDR3 loop spans 15 amino acids. Germline V gives CDR1 KGHDR, CDR2 SFDVKD. The V end lost 2 bases, the J end lost 3 bases, and 10 bases lay between the germline ends.

This chain joins TRBV12-3 or TRBV12-4 and TRBJ1-2, with D uncertain. V was trimmed by 3 bases and J by 3 bases, leaving 14 bases between them. The CDR3 covers 15 residues. CDR3: CASSLGGTKYYGYTF. CDR3 DNA sequence: TGTGCCAGCAGTTTGGGTGGAACAAAATACTATGGCTACACCTTC.

This clonotype has more than one count but fewer than ten. The genes are TRBV12-3 or TRBV12-4 and TRBJ2-5; 8 positions agree with TRBD2. V was clipped by 6 bases and J by 0 bases; unmatched bases: 9. The CDR3 has 16 amino acids. The CDR3 DNA is TGTGCCAGCAGCCCACGAGTAGCGGGGTACCAAGAGACCCAGTACTTC. Residues: CASSPRVAGYQETQYF.

The chain has TRBV9 and TRBJ2-4; D is possibly TRBD1 (6 bases). The germline gives CDR1 SGDLS, CDR2 YYNGEE. Trimming cost V 4 bases and J 10 bases, with 18 bases left between them. This CDR3 is built from 14 residues. The CDR3 region has the DNA TGTGCCAGCAGCCGCGGACAGCCGGAGTATATTCAGTACTTC. It yields the protein CASSRGQPEYIQYF.

This clonotype appeared a few times. The chain links TRBV7-9 to TRBJ2-2; D may be TRBD2 (6 bases). Deletions cut 7 bases from V and 1 base from J, with 16 bases between. Germline V gives CDR1 SEHNR, CDR2 FQNEAQ (reference sequence). The CDR3 spans 16 residues. CDR3 in amino acids: CASNPTGLKNTGELFF. In DNA, the CDR3 is TGTGCCAGCAACCCGACCGGACTAAAGAACACCGGGGAGCTGTTTTTT. Based on the CDR3 plus reference TRBV7-9 and TRBJ2-2, the full variable domain is DTGVSQNPRHKITKRGQNVTFRCDPISEHNRLYWYRQTLGQGPEFLTYFQNEAQLEKSRLLSDRFSAERPKGSFSTLEIQRTEQGDSAMYLCASNPTGLKNTGELFFGEGSRLTVL.

This clonotype was detected only a few times. This chain links TRBV30 with TRBJ2-3; no reliable D call. The CDR3 covers 11 residues. With 7 bases removed from V and 1 base from J, the gap between germline ends came to 6 bases. Per germline, CDR1 GTSNPN and CDR2 SVGIG (reference sequence). CDR3 bases: TGTGCCTCCCAACGCACAGATACGCAGTATTTT. Translation: CASQRTDTQYF.

The chain is built from TRBV29-1 and TRBJ1-1, with D hard to call. The V end was cut by 5 bases, the J end by 0 bases, with 10 bases between. CDR3 size: 13 residues. Per the germline V gene, CDR1 is SQVTM and CDR2 is ANQGSEA. The CDR3 region has the DNA TGCAGCGTTCAAGTACATTTGAACACTGAAGCTTTCTTT. This codes for CSVQVHLNTEAFF.

The sample holds a few counts of this clonotype. The J gene is TRBJ1-3, the V gene TRBV9, with D perhaps matching TRBD1 (6 bases). This CDR3 region has 14 residues. Germline loops: CDR1 SGDLS, CDR2 YYNGEE. V gave up 3 bases and J gave up 0 bases, with 7 bases separating them. CDR3 DNA sequence: TGTGCCAGCAGCGGGACAGACTCTGGAAACACCATATATTTT. Its protein product is CASSGTDSGNTIYF. The full variable domain, completed using reference TRBV9 and TRBJ1-3, is DSGVTQTPKHLITATGQRVTLRCSPRSGDLSVYWYQQSLDQGLQFLIQYYNGEERAKGNILERFSAQQFPDLHSELNLSSLELGDSALYFCASSGTDSGNTIYFGEGSWLTVV.

This clonotype was observed a handful of times. The rearrangement uses TRBV6-2 or TRBV6-3 and TRBJ2-7; 8 nucleotides align to TRBD1. CDR1 is MNHEY and CDR2 is SVGEGT in the germline V gene. This CDR3 is 13 amino acids long. Trimming took 9 bases from V and 0 from J; bases not matched to a gene: 4. The CDR3 DNA follows: TGTGCCAGTCGACAGGGGCACTCCTACGAGCAGTACGTC. It specifies CASRQGHSYEQYV.

This clonotype was counted only a few times. The chain couples TRBV12-3 or TRBV12-4 to TRBJ2-5; weak D call: TRBD2 (5 bases). Trimming took off 8 bases at V and 7 bases at J, with 20 bases between the two ends. The CDR3 has 14 amino acids. This CDR3 reads CASLSSSQLGTQYF. The CDR3 coding sequence is TGTGCCAGCCTCTCTAGCTCGCAATTGGGGACCCAGTACTTC.